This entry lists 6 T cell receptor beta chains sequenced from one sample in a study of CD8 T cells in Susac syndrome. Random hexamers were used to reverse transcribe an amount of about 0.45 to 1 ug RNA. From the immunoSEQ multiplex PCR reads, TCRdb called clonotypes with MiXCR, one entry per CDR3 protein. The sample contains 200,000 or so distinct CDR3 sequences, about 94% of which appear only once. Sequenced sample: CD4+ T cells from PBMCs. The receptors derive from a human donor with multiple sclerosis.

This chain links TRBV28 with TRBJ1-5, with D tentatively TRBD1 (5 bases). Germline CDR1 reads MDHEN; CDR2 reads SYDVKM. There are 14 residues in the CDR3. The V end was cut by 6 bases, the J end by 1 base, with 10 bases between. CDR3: CASRVDRSNQPQHF. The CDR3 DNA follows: TGTGCCAGCAGAGTAGACAGAAGCAATCAGCCCCAGCATTTT. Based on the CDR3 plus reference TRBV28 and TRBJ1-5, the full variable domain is DVKVTQSSRYLVKRTGEKVFLECVQDMDHENMFWYRQDPGLGLRLIYFSYDVKMKEKGDIPEGYSVSREKKERFSLILESASTNQTSMYLCASRVDRSNQPQHFGDGTRLSIL.

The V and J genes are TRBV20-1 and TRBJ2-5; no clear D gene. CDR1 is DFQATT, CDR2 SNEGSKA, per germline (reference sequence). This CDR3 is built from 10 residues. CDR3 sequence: CSALLRTQYF. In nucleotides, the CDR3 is TGCTCTGCCCTCCTTAGGACCCAGTACTTC.

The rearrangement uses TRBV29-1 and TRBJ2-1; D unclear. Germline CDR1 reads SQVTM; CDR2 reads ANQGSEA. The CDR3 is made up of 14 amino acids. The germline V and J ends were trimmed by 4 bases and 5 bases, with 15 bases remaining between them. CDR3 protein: CSVVRRTADNEQFF. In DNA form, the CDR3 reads TGCAGCGTTGTACGACGGACGGCCGACAATGAGCAGTTCTTC.

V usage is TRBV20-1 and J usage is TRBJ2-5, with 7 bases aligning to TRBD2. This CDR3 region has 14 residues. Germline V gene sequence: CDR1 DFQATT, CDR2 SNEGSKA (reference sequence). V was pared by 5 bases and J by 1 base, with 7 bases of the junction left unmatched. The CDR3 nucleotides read TGCAGTGCTTATCCCGGGGGGACCCAAGAGACCCAGTACTTC. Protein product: CSAYPGGTQETQYF.

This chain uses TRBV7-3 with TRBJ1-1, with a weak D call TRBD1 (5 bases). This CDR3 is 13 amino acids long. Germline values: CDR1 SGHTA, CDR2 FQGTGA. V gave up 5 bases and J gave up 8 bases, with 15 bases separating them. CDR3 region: CASSPTTVAEAFF. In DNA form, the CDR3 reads TGTGCCAGCAGCCCCACGACAGTTGCGGAAGCTTTCTTT.

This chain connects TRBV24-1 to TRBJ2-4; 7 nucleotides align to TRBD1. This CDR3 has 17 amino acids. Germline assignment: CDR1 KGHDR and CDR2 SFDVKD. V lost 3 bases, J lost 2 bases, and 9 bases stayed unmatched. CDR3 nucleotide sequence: TGTGCCACCAGTGATCCACAGGGGCGAGGAACCAAAAACATTCAGTACTTC. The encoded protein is CATSDPQGRGTKNIQYF.